The subject of this entry is one TCR beta chain. What this receptor recognizes is not known. No base-level quality is on record; no much larger clone is a single base apart. These data belong to a study of STAT3 mutations in large granular lymphocyte leukemia (dated 2019 in TCRdb). Looking at the study overall: In roughly half of the longitudinally sequenced T-LGLL patients, canonical activating STAT3 mutations were detected. From an initial cohort of about 220 LGL patients, some 17 representative T-LGLL cases were chosen for longitudinal sequencing of TCRbeta and STAT3. Serial deep sequencing of TCRbeta CDR3 and STAT3 was performed in patients with T-cell large granular lymphocyte leukemia to reconstruct clonal hierarchy and dynamics. For each patient, sequencing was performed at an average of roughly 4 time points, with a range of 2 to 8 samplings. A couple of patients with natural killer LGL leukemia were also sequenced longitudinally as controls within the study. Over half of the T-LGLL patients were given one or more immunosuppressive therapy regimens, and roughly 40% of those treated had a hematologic response. Results and caveats for the whole study, not just this receptor: Variable intervals between samplings and differing treatment regimens complicated linking therapy response to changes in TCR clonal burden. The burden of the dominant TCR clone was higher than the STAT3 mutant burden in several patients, which suggests that the STAT3 mutation arose secondarily inside a clone that had already expanded. Because codominant clonotypes persisted in some patients, a small but highly pathogenic clone may have been missed. At least one immunodominant TCRbeta clonotype was present in every T-LGLL patient, and multiple immunodominant subclonotypes appeared in about half of the T-LGLL patients. TCR clonotype switching after therapy was seen in about 35% of the 18 patients, with all newly emerging clones being STAT3 wild type. Because no samples were available when a clone first appeared, clonal expansion was inferred from samplings taken at other points.

The CDR1 and CDR2 encoded by the germline V gene are MNHNS and SASEGT. The germline V and J ends show losses of 4 bases and 5 bases respectively, and no gene match explains 3 bases of the junction. Including cysteine and phenylalanine, the CDR3 has 13 amino acids. Only the CDR3 part of the read is kept: 39 bases, read in frame from the first base. TCRbeta libraries were sequenced on an Illumina MiSeq, averaging around 41,000 productive templates per sample. Using multiplex PCR amplification, the immunoSEQ assay generated the TCRbeta CDR3 libraries. Per the source publication's procedure: Following a previously defined approach, repertoire diversity was calculated, and values close to 0 point to extremely monoclonal samples. TCRdb limited this immuneACCESS table to in-frame rearrangements with V and J called. A share of clones is missing; checked studies link under half to unresolved V genes, and the rest is unexplained. That table is the source of V, J and clone size, and D and trimming were worked out from the DNA. The sample table records approximately 43,000 clones; about three quarters of these occur just once. The ten largest clones capture around 0.44% of the sample.

DNA was extracted from blood mononuclear cells, and the same DNA was used for both TCR and STAT3 sequencing. This TCR came from a human donor with T large granular lymphocyte leukemia. Some clones in this sample may be carry-over from other donors' samples. Material: PBMCs. The rearranged chain carries TRBV6-1 and TRBJ2-5; 8 bases in between match TRBD1. This receptor has the CDR3 CASSGQGSETQYF. The nucleotides read TGTGCCAGCAGTGGACAGGGGAGCGAGACCCAGTACTTC.